This TCR beta chain came from a study of patients and donors after allogeneic stem cell transplantation (dated by TCRdb to about 2020). This clonotype came up many times. Its specific antigen is unknown. Qualities for individual bases were not recorded, and no much larger clone is one base off. The library was produced with RT-PCR. Sequencing took place on a NextSeq 550. TCRdb trimmed the raw reads at Q25, called clones with MiXCR and kept productive beta chains. Every distinct CDR3 protein forms one entry, paired with its most common genes and DNA. The sample table shows 900,000 to 1,000,000 distinct CDR3 sequences, and approximately 18% are seen once. The ten largest clones take up 5% to 7.5% of the sample. From the cysteine through the phenylalanine, the CDR3 covers 11 amino acids. Only the CDR3 DNA stays, 33 bases, in frame from base 1. From a lookup of the germline V gene (reference sequence), CDR1 and CDR2 are DFQATT and SNEGSKA. Trimming takes 4 bases from V and 5 bases from J, and the germline ends sit 8 bases apart.

The chain links TRBV20-1 with TRBJ1-1, with an unclear D gene assignment. The TCR originated in a human donor who was either an allogeneic HSCT recipient or a stem cell or donor lymphocyte infusion donor (not recorded which). It is not recorded whose cells these are; they may come from a transplant donor. The sequenced material came from blood, either unsorted or a sorted T cell fraction (not recorded which). The CDR3: CSATFVTEAFF. The DNA sequence is TGCAGTGCTACTTTCGTAACTGAAGCTTTCTTT.